Reported below is one TCR beta chain. The sample is drawn from a study of T cell responses to AZD1222 COVID-19 vaccine. The CDR3 runs to 14 residues. V trimming: 4 bases; J trimming: 5 bases; junction bases outside the gene matches: 5. Germline lookup yields CDR1 SGHRS and CDR2 YFSETQ. Sequenced by immunoSEQ multiplex PCR; TCRdb stores in-frame clones only, minus some. The sample has about 110,000 clones; more than 70% are singletons. The chain employs TRBV5-1 and TRBJ1-1; 10 nucleotides match TRBD1. The TCR comes from an adult who received the AZD1222 COVID-19 vaccine. This specimen was peripheral blood, taken 28 days after the second AZD1222 dose. The CDR3 nucleotides are TGCGCCAGCAGCCTTGACAGGGGGCGTACTGAAGCTTTCTTT. It specifies CASSLDRGRTEAFF.